The present entry profiles one TCR beta chain with its context. Its antigen is still unknown. The record originates from a study of naive and memory T cell subsets. Study-level points and caveats: A clonotype means one alpha or beta sequence, not an alpha/beta pair. Possibly reflecting memory cells re-expressing CD45RA, a few larger clonotypes occurred in naive repertoires, especially CD8.

Both TRBC1 and TRBC2 were covered by a beta constant-region primer of two equimolar oligonucleotides. Nested alpha and beta constant-region primers with the SP2 primer drove four PCR rounds on ligated cDNA. TCRdb ran MiXCR on the UMI-ligation and nested PCR reads and lists one entry per CDR3 protein. The table includes roughly 100,000 distinct CDR3 sequences, about 11% detected once. The V and J ends lost 2 bases and 6 bases respectively, with 10 bases between them. In germline, CDR1 is SGHKS, CDR2 YYEKEE (reference sequence). The CDR3 is 13 amino acids. This TCR derives from a human donor in good health. Material: naive CD4+ T cells from blood. The V call is TRBV5-5, the J call TRBJ2-3; TRBD2 is a possible D gene (6 bases). This CDR3 reads CASSFPGVDTQYF. The DNA for the CDR3 is TGTGCCAGCAGCTTTCCGGGGGTGGATACGCAGTATTTT. The full variable domain, in which reference TRBV5-5 and TRBJ2-3 provide the parts outside the CDR3, is DAGVTQSPTHLIKTRGQQVTLRCSPISGHKSVSWYQQVLGQGPQFIFQYYEKEERGRGNFPDRFSARQFPNYSSELNVNALLLGDSALYLCASSFPGVDTQYFGPGTRLTVL.